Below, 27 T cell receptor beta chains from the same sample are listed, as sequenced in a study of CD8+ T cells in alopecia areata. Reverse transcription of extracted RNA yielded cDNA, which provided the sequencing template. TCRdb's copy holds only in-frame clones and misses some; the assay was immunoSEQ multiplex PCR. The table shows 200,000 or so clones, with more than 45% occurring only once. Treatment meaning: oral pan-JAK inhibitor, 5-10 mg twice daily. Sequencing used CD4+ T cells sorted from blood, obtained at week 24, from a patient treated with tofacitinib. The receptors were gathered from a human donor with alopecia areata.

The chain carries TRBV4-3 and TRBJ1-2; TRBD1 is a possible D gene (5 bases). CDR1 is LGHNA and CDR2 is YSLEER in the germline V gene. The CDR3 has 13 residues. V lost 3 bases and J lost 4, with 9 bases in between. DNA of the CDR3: TGCGCCAGCAGCCAGGACACGAGCTATGGCTACACCTTC. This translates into CASSQDTSYGYTF.

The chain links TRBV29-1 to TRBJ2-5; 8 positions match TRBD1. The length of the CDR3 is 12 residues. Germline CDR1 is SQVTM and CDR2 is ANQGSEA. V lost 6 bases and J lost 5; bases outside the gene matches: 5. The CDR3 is CSVDRGKETQYF. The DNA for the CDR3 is TGCAGCGTCGACAGGGGAAAGGAGACCCAGTACTTC.

The CDR3: CASSELAGAIETQYF. The CDR3 DNA is TGTGCCAGCAGTGAGCTAGCGGGAGCCATAGAGACCCAGTACTTC. The chain couples TRBV2 to TRBJ2-5; TRBD2 aligns across 10 bases. The CDR3 extends over 15 amino acids. In germline, CDR1 is SNHLY, CDR2 FYNNEI. The junction had 5 bases not matched to a gene; V was cut back by 3 bases and J by 4 bases.

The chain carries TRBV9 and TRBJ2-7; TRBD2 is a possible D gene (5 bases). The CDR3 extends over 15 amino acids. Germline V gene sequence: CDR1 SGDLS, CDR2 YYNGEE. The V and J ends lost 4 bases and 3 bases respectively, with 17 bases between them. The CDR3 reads CASSPQETNFYEQYF. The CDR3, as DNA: TGTGCCAGCAGCCCCCAGGAGACTAACTTCTACGAGCAGTACTTC.

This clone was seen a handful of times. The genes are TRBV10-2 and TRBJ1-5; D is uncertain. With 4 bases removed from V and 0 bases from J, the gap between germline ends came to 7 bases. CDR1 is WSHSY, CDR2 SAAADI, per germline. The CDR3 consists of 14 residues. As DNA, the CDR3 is TGCGCCAGCAGTGTTGTTAATAGCAATCAGCCCCAGCATTTT. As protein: CASSVVNSNQPQHF.

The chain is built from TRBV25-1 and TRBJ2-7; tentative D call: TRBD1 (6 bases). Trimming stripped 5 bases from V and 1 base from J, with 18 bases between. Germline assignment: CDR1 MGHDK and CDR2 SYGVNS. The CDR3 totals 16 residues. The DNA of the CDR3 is TGTGCCAGCAGTCTCCAAACGGACAGCAGATCCTACGAGCAGTACTTC. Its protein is CASSLQTDSRSYEQYF.

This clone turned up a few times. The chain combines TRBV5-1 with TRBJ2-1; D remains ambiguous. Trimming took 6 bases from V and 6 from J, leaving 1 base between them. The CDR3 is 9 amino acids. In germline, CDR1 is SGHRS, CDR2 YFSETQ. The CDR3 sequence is CASINEQFF. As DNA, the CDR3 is TGCGCCAGCATCAATGAGCAGTTCTTC.

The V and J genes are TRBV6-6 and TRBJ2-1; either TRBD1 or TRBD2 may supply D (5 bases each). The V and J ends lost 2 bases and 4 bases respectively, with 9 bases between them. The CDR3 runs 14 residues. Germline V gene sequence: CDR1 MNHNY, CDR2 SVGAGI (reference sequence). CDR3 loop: CASSYRDQYNEQFF. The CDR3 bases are TGTGCCAGCAGTTACCGGGACCAATACAATGAGCAGTTCTTC.

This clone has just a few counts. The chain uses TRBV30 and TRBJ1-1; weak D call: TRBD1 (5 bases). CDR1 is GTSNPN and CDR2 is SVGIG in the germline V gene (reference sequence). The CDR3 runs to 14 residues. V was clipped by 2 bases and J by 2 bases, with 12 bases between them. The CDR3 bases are TGTGCCTGGAGTACCGGGACGGTTAACACTGAAGCTTTCTTT. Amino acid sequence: CAWSTGTVNTEAFF.

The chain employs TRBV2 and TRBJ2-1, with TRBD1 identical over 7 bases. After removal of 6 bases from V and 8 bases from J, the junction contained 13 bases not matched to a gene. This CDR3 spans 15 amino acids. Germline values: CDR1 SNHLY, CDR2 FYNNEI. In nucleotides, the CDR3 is TGTGCCAGCAGCGTCGACAGGGCGGGTTTCGATGAGCAGTTCTTC. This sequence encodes CASSVDRAGFDEQFF.

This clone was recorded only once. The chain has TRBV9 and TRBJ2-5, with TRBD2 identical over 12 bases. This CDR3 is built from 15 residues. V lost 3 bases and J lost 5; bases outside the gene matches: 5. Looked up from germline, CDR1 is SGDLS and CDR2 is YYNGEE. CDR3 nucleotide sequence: TGTGCCAGCAGCGAGACTAGCGGGGGACGGGAGACCCAGTACTTC. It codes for CASSETSGGRETQYF.

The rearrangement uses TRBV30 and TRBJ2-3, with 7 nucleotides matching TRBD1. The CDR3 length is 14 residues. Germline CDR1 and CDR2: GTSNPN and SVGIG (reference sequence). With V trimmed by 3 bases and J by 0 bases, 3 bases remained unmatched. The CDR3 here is CAWRRGHSTDTQYF. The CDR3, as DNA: TGTGCCTGGAGGAGGGGGCATAGCACAGATACGCAGTATTTT.

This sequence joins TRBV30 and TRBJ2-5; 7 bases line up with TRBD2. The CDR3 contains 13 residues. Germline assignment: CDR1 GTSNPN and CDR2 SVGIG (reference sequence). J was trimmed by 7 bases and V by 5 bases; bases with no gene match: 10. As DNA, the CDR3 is TGTGCCTGGGAAGGGAGGGAGCTTCGGACCCAGTACTTC. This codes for CAWEGRELRTQYF.

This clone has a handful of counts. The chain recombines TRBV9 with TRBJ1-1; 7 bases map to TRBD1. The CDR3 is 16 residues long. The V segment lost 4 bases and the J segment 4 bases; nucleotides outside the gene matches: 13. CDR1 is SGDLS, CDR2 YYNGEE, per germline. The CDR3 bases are TGTGCCAGCAGCCCACGTTATGGGACAGAGGGCACTGAAGCTTTCTTT. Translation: CASSPRYGTEGTEAFF.

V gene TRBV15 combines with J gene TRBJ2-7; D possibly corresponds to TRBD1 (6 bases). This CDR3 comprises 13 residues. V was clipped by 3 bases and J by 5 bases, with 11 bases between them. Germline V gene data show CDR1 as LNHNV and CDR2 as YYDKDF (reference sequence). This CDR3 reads CATSSHYRDEQYF. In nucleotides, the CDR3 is TGTGCCACCAGCAGCCATTACAGGGACGAGCAGTACTTC.

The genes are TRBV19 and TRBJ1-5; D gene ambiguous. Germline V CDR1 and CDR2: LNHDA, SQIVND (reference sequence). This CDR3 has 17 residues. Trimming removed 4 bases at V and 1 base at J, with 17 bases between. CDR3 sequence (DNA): TGTGCCAGTAGTACCAGGACTGACTCTTGGAGCAATCAGCCCCAGCATTTT. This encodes CASSTRTDSWSNQPQHF.

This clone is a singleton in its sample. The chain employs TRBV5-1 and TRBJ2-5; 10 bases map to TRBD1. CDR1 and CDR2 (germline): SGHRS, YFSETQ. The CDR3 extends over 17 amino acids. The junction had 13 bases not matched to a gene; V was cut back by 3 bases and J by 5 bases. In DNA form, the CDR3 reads TGCGCCAGCAGCTCGGGGAGGGGGACAGGGGCCTTGGAGACCCAGTACTTC. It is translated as CASSSGRGTGALETQYF.

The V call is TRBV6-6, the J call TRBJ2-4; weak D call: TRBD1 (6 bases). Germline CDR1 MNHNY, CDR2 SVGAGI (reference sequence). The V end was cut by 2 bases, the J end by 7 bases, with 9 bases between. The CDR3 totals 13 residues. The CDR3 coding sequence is TGTGCCAGCAGTTACCAGGACAGCAACATTCAGTACTTC. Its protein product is CASSYQDSNIQYF.

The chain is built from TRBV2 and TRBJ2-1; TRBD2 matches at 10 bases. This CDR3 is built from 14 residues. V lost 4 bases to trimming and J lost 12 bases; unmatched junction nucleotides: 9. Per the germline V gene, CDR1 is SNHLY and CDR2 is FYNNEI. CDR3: CASSVSIAGGVQFF. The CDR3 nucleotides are TGTGCCAGCAGTGTTTCTATAGCGGGGGGCGTGCAGTTCTTC.

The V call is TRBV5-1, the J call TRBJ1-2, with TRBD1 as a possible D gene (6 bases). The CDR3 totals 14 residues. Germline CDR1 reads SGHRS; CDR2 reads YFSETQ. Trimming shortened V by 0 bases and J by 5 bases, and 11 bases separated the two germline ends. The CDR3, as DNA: TGCGCCAGCAGCTTGGTTGAAGGGGGATATGGCTACACCTTC. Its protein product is CASSLVEGGYGYTF.

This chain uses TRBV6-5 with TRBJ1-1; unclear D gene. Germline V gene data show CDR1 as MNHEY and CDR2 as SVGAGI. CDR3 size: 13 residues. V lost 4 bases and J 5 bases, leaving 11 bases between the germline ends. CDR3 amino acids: CASSSPLGTEAFF. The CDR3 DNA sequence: TGTGCCAGCAGTTCCCCTTTGGGGACTGAAGCTTTCTTT.

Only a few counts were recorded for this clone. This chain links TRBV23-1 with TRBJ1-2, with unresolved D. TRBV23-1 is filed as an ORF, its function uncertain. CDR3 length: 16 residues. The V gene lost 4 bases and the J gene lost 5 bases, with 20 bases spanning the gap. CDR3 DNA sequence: TGCGCCAGCAGTCTCTTCCCCATAGGGTCAGCTTATGGCTACACCTTC. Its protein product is CASSLFPIGSAYGYTF.

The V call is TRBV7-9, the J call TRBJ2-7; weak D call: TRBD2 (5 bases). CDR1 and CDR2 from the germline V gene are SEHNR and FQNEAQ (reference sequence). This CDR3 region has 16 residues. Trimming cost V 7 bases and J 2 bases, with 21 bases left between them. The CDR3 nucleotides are TGTGCCAGCACCCCCTTACTAGGGTCGTCCCCCTACGAGCAGTACTTC. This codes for CASTPLLGSSPYEQYF.

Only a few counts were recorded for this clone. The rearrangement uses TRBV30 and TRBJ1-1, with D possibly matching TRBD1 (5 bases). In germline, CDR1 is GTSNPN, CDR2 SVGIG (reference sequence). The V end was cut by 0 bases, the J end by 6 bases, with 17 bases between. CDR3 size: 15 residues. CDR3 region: CAWSVLGGVDSEAFF. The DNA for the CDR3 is TGTGCCTGGAGTGTATTGGGAGGGGTGGACTCTGAAGCTTTCTTT.

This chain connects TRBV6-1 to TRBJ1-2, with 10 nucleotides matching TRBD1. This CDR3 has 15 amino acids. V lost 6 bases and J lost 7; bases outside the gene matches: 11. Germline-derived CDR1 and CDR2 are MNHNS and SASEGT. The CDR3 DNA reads TGTGCCAGCAGCAATACGGCGGGACAGGGGTTTGGCTACACCTTC. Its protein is CASSNTAGQGFGYTF.

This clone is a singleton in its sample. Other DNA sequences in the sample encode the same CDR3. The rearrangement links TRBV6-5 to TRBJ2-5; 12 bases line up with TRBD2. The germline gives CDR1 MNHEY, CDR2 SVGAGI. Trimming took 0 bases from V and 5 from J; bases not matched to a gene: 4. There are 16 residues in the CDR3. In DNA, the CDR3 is TGTGCCAGCAGTTACTCGACTAGCGGGGGCCGGGAGACCCAGTACTTC. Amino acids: CASSYSTSGGRETQYF.

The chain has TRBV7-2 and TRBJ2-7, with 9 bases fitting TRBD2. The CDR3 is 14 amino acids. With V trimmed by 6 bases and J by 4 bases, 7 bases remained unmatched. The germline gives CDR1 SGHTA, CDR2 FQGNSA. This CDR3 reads CASRSRLAGYEQYF. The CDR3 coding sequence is TGTGCCAGCAGGTCACGGCTAGCGGGGTACGAGCAGTACTTC. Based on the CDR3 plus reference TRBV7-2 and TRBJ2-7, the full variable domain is GAGVSQSPSNKVTEKGKDVELRCDPISGHTALYWYRQSLGQGLEFLIYFQGNSAPDKSGLPSDRFSAERTGGSVSTLTIQRTQQEDSAVYLCASRSRLAGYEQYFGPGTRLTVT.